The 15 T cell receptor beta chains in this list originate from one sample, sequenced in a study of T-cell reconstitution after alpha-beta-depleted transplantation in children. Unique molecular identifiers were incorporated into the prepared TCRbeta library. TCRdb ran MiXCR on the PCR reads and lists one entry per CDR3 protein. The table lists about 540,000 distinct CDR3 sequences, about a quarter of them singletons. This specimen consisted of PBMCs, obtained before TCRalphabeta/CD19-depleted stem cell transplant. The receptor source for this set is a boy younger than two with Wiskott-Aldrich syndrome, due to receive a stem cell transplant.

This clonotype appeared a few times. The chain joins TRBV12-3 or TRBV12-4 to TRBJ2-5, with D perhaps matching TRBD2 (6 bases). Trimming stripped 3 bases from V and 0 bases from J, with 11 bases between. CDR3 size: 15 residues. CDR3 DNA: TGTGCCAGCAGTTTTGACGGAGGGTACCAAGAGACCCAGTACTTC. It codes for CASSFDGGYQETQYF.

The rearrangement uses TRBV5-1 and TRBJ2-7; perhaps TRBD1 as D (5 bases). The V gene lost 0 bases and the J gene lost 5 bases, with 15 bases spanning the gap. This CDR3 spans 15 amino acids. Per germline, CDR1 SGHRS and CDR2 YFSETQ. The CDR3 sequence: CASSLAQGTRDEQYF. CDR3 in DNA: TGCGCCAGCAGCTTGGCTCAGGGTACACGAGACGAGCAGTACTTC. Combining the CDR3 with reference TRBV5-1 and TRBJ2-7 gives the whole variable domain KAGVTQTPRYLIKTRGQQVTLSCSPISGHRSVSWYQQTPGQGLQFLFEYFSETQRNKGNFPGRFSGRQFSNSRSEMNVSTLELGDSALYLCASSLAQGTRDEQYFGPGTRLTVT.

The chain employs TRBV18 and TRBJ2-4; D may be TRBD1 or TRBD2 (6 bases each). V was shortened by 2 bases and J by 8 bases, with 16 bases between the two germline ends. Germline CDR1 reads KGHSH; CDR2 reads LQKENI. The CDR3 covers 15 residues. CDR3 region: CASSPSGANRDIQYF. The CDR3 nucleotides read TGTGCCAGCTCACCATCGGGGGCCAACAGGGACATTCAGTACTTC. The entire variable domain, with the rest obtained from reference TRBV18 and TRBJ2-4, is as follows: NAGVMQNPRHLVRRRGQEARLRCSPMKGHSHVYWYRQLPEEGLKFMVYLQKENIIDESGMPKERFSAEFPKEGPSILRIQQVVRGDSAAYFCASSPSGANRDIQYFGAGTRLSVL.

The CDR3 protein is CSAGESSYNEQFF. CDR3 in DNA: TGCAGTGCAGGAGAAAGCTCCTACAATGAGCAGTTCTTC. The chain uses TRBV20-1 and TRBJ2-1; D not certain. The germline V and J ends were trimmed by 6 bases and 0 bases, with 9 bases remaining between them. The CDR3 loop spans 13 amino acids. Germline-derived CDR1 and CDR2 are DFQATT and SNEGSKA (reference sequence).

V and J are TRBV27 and TRBJ2-1; 11 bases map to TRBD1. Germline-derived CDR1 and CDR2 are MNHEY and SMNVEV (reference sequence). With V trimmed by 1 base and J by 5 bases, 7 bases remained unmatched. The CDR3 has 17 amino acids. The DNA of the CDR3 is TGTGCCAGCAGTTTATGGGTCGGGACAGGGGGTGACAATGAGCAGTTCTTC. It codes for CASSLWVGTGGDNEQFF.

This clonotype was seen more than once but under ten times. V usage is TRBV12-3 or TRBV12-4 and J usage is TRBJ2-4; maybe TRBD2 (6 bases). V lost 1 base and J 3 bases, leaving 19 bases between the germline ends. This CDR3 region has 18 residues. CDR3 in DNA: TGTGCCAGCAGTTTAGGCGGGACCCCGGCCGGGGGCAAAAACATTCAGTACTTC. Residues: CASSLGGTPAGGKNIQYF.

This rearrangement joins TRBV27 to TRBJ1-1; TRBD1 might be the D (6 bases). Germline V CDR1 and CDR2: MNHEY, SMNVEV (reference sequence). Trimming left V 6 bases short and J 8 bases short, with 13 bases between. The CDR3 has 12 residues. This CDR3 is CASSTEGVEAFF. As DNA, the CDR3 is TGTGCCAGCAGCACAGAGGGGGTGGAAGCTTTCTTT.

The V call is TRBV5-6, the J call TRBJ2-3, with TRBD2 identical over 8 bases. With 4 bases clipped from V and 6 bases from J, the junction kept 7 bases outside the gene matches. The germline gives CDR1 SGHDT, CDR2 YYEEEE. This CDR3 region has 14 residues. The CDR3 sequence is CASSRAGETDTQYF. In nucleotides, the CDR3 is TGTGCCAGCAGCCGAGCGGGAGAAACTGATACGCAGTATTTT.

This clonotype appeared a few times. V is TRBV6-1 and J is TRBJ1-2; 8 bases map to TRBD1. After removal of 6 bases from V and 0 bases from J, the junction contained 0 bases not matched to a gene. This CDR3 spans 13 amino acids. Germline assignment: CDR1 MNHNS and CDR2 SASEGT. The CDR3 DNA is TGTGCCAGCAGGGGACAGGCTAACTATGGCTACACCTTC. Translation: CASRGQANYGYTF.

The chain couples TRBV20-1 to TRBJ2-7, with TRBD2 identical over 10 bases. This CDR3 contains 14 residues. The V segment lost 2 bases and the J segment 1 base; nucleotides outside the gene matches: 2. Germline assignment: CDR1 DFQATT and CDR2 SNEGSKA (reference sequence). The CDR3 protein is CSARSSGGSYEQYF. The CDR3 DNA sequence: TGCAGTGCTAGAAGTAGCGGGGGGTCCTACGAGCAGTACTTC.

J is TRBJ1-1 and V is TRBV20-1; D unclear. CDR1 is DFQATT and CDR2 is SNEGSKA in the germline V gene (reference sequence). V dropped 3 bases and J dropped 7 bases, with 9 bases sitting between them. CDR3 length: 11 residues. CDR3 in amino acids: CSASRSNEAFF. The CDR3 nucleotides are TGCAGTGCTAGTCGGAGCAATGAAGCTTTCTTT.

In this sample, this clonotype turned up a few times. J is TRBJ1-1 and V is TRBV20-1; no clear D. V lost 1 base, J lost 4 bases, and 10 bases lay in between. The germline gives CDR1 DFQATT, CDR2 SNEGSKA (reference sequence). The CDR3 loop spans 13 amino acids. CDR3 in amino acids: CSARGRGSTEAFF. The CDR3 nucleotides are TGCAGTGCTAGAGGCCGGGGATCCACTGAAGCTTTCTTT.

The chain carries TRBV4-2 and TRBJ2-5; tentative D call: TRBD1 (6 bases). The CDR3 runs to 14 residues. Germline V gene sequence: CDR1 LGHNA, CDR2 YNFKEQ. Trimming stripped 1 base from V and 3 bases from J, with 9 bases between. The CDR3 DNA follows: TGTGCCAGCAGCCAAGGGAACAGGGAAGAGACCCAGTACTTC. This codes for CASSQGNREETQYF.

The chain links TRBV18 to TRBJ1-3, with 7 bases aligning to TRBD1. Germline V gene data show CDR1 as KGHSH and CDR2 as LQKENI. The CDR3 is 17 residues long. Trimming took 3 bases from V and 0 from J; bases not matched to a gene: 8. The CDR3 spells CASSPFGTASSGNTIYF. The CDR3 DNA is TGTGCCAGCTCACCTTTTGGGACAGCTAGCTCTGGAAACACCATATATTTT. Combining the CDR3 with reference TRBV18 and TRBJ1-3 gives the whole variable domain NAGVMQNPRHLVRRRGQEARLRCSPMKGHSHVYWYRQLPEEGLKFMVYLQKENIIDESGMPKERFSAEFPKEGPSILRIQQVVRGDSAAYFCASSPFGTASSGNTIYFGEGSWLTVV.

The chain uses TRBV5-1 and TRBJ2-1, with 8 positions matching TRBD2. Germline assignment: CDR1 SGHRS and CDR2 YFSETQ. The ends lost 2 bases at V and 6 bases at J; junction bases unmatched: 10. This CDR3 has 16 residues. For the CDR3, the DNA is TGCGCCAGCAGCTTATCGCGAGCGGGAGTCCCCAATGAGCAGTTCTTC. Protein product: CASSLSRAGVPNEQFF. Full variable domain (rest looked up from reference TRBV5-1 and TRBJ2-1): KAGVTQTPRYLIKTRGQQVTLSCSPISGHRSVSWYQQTPGQGLQFLFEYFSETQRNKGNFPGRFSGRQFSNSRSEMNVSTLELGDSALYLCASSLSRAGVPNEQFFGPGTRLTVL.